One sample yielded the 11 T cell receptor beta chains listed below, sequenced in a study of blood T cell repertoires in COVID-19. Profiled with immunoSEQ multiplex PCR; TCRdb holds only in-frame clones, not every one. This sample carries some 330,000 clones, over 75% of them seen once, and the ten largest clones take 3.5% to 4%. The sequencing sample was made of peripheral blood. These receptors were taken from a woman in her forties or fifties with active or convalescent COVID-19.

This CDR3 is CASSPRGQPASYEQYF. The CDR3 DNA reads TGTGCCAGTAGTCCCCGTGGACAGCCCGCCTCCTACGAGCAGTACTTC. The chain employs TRBV19 and TRBJ2-7; possibly TRBD1 for D (6 bases). Trimming pared 5 bases from V and 0 bases from J, leaving 17 bases between. There are 16 residues in the CDR3. Germline CDR1 LNHDA, CDR2 SQIVND (reference sequence).

The gene calls are TRBV9 and TRBJ2-7; D is possibly TRBD2 (6 bases). Trimming stripped 0 bases from V and 6 bases from J, with 7 bases between. The CDR3 extends over 12 amino acids. Per germline, CDR1 SGDLS and CDR2 YYNGEE. This CDR3 reads CASSVVGGEQYF. The CDR3 DNA follows: TGTGCCAGCAGCGTAGTGGGAGGCGAGCAGTACTTC. Drawing the rest from reference TRBV9 and TRBJ2-7, the complete variable domain is DSGVTQTPKHLITATGQRVTLRCSPRSGDLSVYWYQQSLDQGLQFLIQYYNGEERAKGNILERFSAQQFPDLHSELNLSSLELGDSALYFCASSVVGGEQYFGPGTRLTVT.

The chain links TRBV7-2 to TRBJ2-2; D is undetermined. The V end was cut by 4 bases, the J end by 5 bases, with 14 bases between. Germline assignment: CDR1 SGHTA and CDR2 FQGNSA. CDR3 length: 15 amino acids. In DNA form, the CDR3 reads TGTGCCAGCAGCTCCCCCCGCGTGCGGACCGGGGAGCTGTTTTTT. Its protein product is CASSSPRVRTGELFF.

The rearrangement joins TRBV19 to TRBJ2-7; tentative D call: TRBD2 (5 bases). With 5 bases removed from V and 0 bases from J, the gap between germline ends came to 14 bases. CDR1 and CDR2 (germline): LNHDA, SQIVND (reference sequence). CDR3 length: 15 amino acids. The CDR3 region has the DNA TGTGCCAGTAGTTTGGGAGATTTTCGCTCCTACGAGCAGTACTTC. Translation gives CASSLGDFRSYEQYF.

A single count supports this clone. The junction departs from germline at one end; a sequencing error may be responsible. The gene calls are TRBV7-7 and TRBJ2-5; maybe TRBD1 (6 bases). In germline, CDR1 is SSHAT, CDR2 FNYEAQ (reference sequence). The CDR3 spans 16 residues. Here the CDR3 DNA reads TGTGCTAGCAGTCTAGGCGGGCAGGGGTATCAAGAGACCCAGTACTTC. The encoded protein is CASSLGGQGYQETQYF.

Here the CDR3 DNA reads TGTGCCACCCGCGCCCAGCTAGCAAGAGAGACCCAGTACTTC. Its translation is CATRAQLARETQYF. The V and J genes are TRBV10-3 and TRBJ2-5; TRBD2 is a possible D gene (5 bases). The CDR3 totals 14 residues. V was cut by 10 bases and J by 4 bases, with 19 bases left in between. Germline-derived CDR1 and CDR2 are ENHRY and SYGVKD.

The V and J genes are TRBV6-2 or TRBV6-3 and TRBJ1-5; TRBD1 matches at 8 bases. Germline CDR1 reads MNHEY; CDR2 reads SVGEGT. V shed 4 bases, J shed 6 bases, and the junction held 5 bases outside the gene matches. This CDR3 has 14 amino acids. Here the CDR3 reads CASSSDRAIQPQHF. CDR3 nucleotides: TGTGCCAGCAGTTCGGACAGGGCAATTCAGCCCCAGCATTTT.

The V and J genes are TRBV19 and TRBJ1-1; 8 bases map to TRBD1. CDR3 length: 15 residues. CDR1 is LNHDA, CDR2 SQIVND, per germline (reference sequence). The V gene end was trimmed by 8 bases and the J gene end by 0 bases; junction bases not matched to a gene: 8. The CDR3: CASARDRLMNTEAFF. The CDR3 coding sequence is TGTGCCAGTGCTAGGGACAGGCTTATGAACACTGAAGCTTTCTTT.

The V call is TRBV28, the J call TRBJ1-5; D possibly corresponds to TRBD1 (5 bases). The V and J ends lost 5 bases and 5 bases respectively, with 19 bases between them. Germline CDR1 and CDR2: MDHEN and SYDVKM. This CDR3 has 16 residues. The CDR3 loop is CASSPSGGPPHQPQHF. In DNA, the CDR3 is TGTGCCAGCAGTCCGTCCGGGGGTCCCCCTCATCAGCCCCAGCATTTT.

The chain couples TRBV10-3 to TRBJ2-7; 12 bases are a match to TRBD2. J was trimmed by 2 bases and V by 3 bases; bases with no gene match: 8. The CDR3 has 17 residues. Germline V CDR1 and CDR2: ENHRY, SYGVKD. Here the CDR3 reads CAISDGGLAGGTYEQYF. The CDR3 bases are TGTGCCATCAGTGATGGCGGGCTAGCGGGAGGGACCTACGAGCAGTACTTC.

V gene TRBV28 combines with J gene TRBJ2-5, with 7 bases identical to TRBD2. The CDR3 has 16 amino acids. After removal of 2 bases from V and 5 bases from J, the junction contained 11 bases not matched to a gene. CDR1 MDHEN and CDR2 SYDVKM come from the germline V gene. CDR3 amino acids: CASSLAGGRIRETQYF. CDR3 nucleotide sequence: TGTGCCAGCAGTTTAGCGGGCGGGAGAATACGGGAGACCCAGTACTTC. Full variable domain (rest looked up from reference TRBV28 and TRBJ2-5): DVKVTQSSRYLVKRTGEKVFLECVQDMDHENMFWYRQDPGLGLRLIYFSYDVKMKEKGDIPEGYSVSREKKERFSLILESASTNQTSMYLCASSLAGGRIRETQYFGPGTRLLVL.